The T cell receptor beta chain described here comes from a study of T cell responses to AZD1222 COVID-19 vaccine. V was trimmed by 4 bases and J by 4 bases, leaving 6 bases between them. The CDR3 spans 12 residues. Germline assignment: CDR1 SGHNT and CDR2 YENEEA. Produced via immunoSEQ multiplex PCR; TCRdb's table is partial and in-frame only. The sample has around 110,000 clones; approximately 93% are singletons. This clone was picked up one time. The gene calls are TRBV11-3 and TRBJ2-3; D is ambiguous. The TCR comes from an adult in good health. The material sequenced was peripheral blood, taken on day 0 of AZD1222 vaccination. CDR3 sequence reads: CASSYLSDTQYF. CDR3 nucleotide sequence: TGTGCCAGCAGCTATTTGTCAGATACGCAGTATTTT.